This record concerns one T cell receptor (beta chain) sequence. Its antigen remains unidentified. This entry comes from a study of cytomegalovirus exposure and HLA in healthy donors. PCR amplification relied on 60 Vbeta primers (plus 13 Jbeta primers). Generated by immunoSEQ multiplex PCR, the TCRdb table keeps only in-frame clones and is missing some. The sample has around 130,000 clones, more than 70% seen once. CDR1 and CDR2 from the germline V gene are SNHLY and FYNNEI. The CDR3 totals 14 residues. Trimming shortened V by 7 bases and J by 1 base, and 11 bases separated the two germline ends. Findings of the study overall: A prior analysis recorded that most TCR beta V segments were productive about 87% or about 30% of the time. Researchers catalogued roughly 170 TCR beta chains as cytomegalovirus-associated. The classifier reportedly diagnosed cytomegalovirus status with high specificity and sensitivity.

Sequencing input: PBMCs. The V call is TRBV2, the J call TRBJ1-3; TRBD1 is a possible D gene (6 bases). The receptor was derived from a woman in her twenties or thirties in good health and CMV-seropositive. CDR3 residues: CASTLQGSGNTIYF. In DNA, the CDR3 is TGTGCCAGCACCCTACAGGGTTCTGGAAACACCATATATTTT. Supplemented by reference TRBV2 and TRBJ1-3, the full variable domain reads EPEVTQTPSHQVTQMGQEVILRCVPISNHLYFYWYRQILGQKVEFLVSFYNNEISEKSEIFDDQFSVERPDGSNFTLKIRSTKLEDSAMYFCASTLQGSGNTIYFGEGSWLTVV.